The clone carrying this T cell receptor beta chain was counted a few times. Its antigen is currently unknown. This sample was taken from a study of early T cells in non-severe SARS-CoV-2 infection. Overall study: The study sequenced bulk RNA from unsorted whole blood, with chains unpaired. Whole-study findings and limits: Matching with VDJdb favored anti-spike CD8 responses (missing private and CD4 specificities).

This CDR3 comprises 12 residues. Germline V CDR1 and CDR2: DFQATT, SNEGSKA (reference sequence). V trimming: 6 bases; J trimming: 3 bases; junction bases outside the gene matches: 5. TCRdb independently ran MiXCR on the 5' RACE reads; one entry per CDR3 protein. The profile covers roughly 72,000 distinct CDR3 sequences, with 9.5% to 15% appearing a single time and 2.7% taken by the ten largest. The material sequenced was whole blood, taken at baseline. The rearrangement joins TRBV20-1 to TRBJ2-7; 7 bases fit TRBD1. This clonotype was obtained from an adult who was a healthcare worker with PCR-confirmed SARS-CoV-2 infection or an uninfected control (not recorded which). The CDR3 region is CSATRDSYEQYF. CDR3 coding DNA: TGCAGTGCCACCCGGGACAGCTACGAGCAGTACTTC.